The 8 T cell receptor beta chains reported below all come from one sample, sequenced in a study of blood T cells in healthy people across ages. Alongside a J-beta primer mix, a sample-barcoded 5' primer served in a second PCR lasting 7 to 11 cycles. TCRdb ran MiXCR on the 5' RACE reads and lists one entry per CDR3 protein. The sample consists of about a million distinct CDR3 sequences, about 44% of them appearing once. Sample: blood. These receptors were taken from a man aged 25-40 years in good health.

This chain uses TRBV9 with TRBJ2-7; D is possibly TRBD1 (6 bases). This CDR3 is built from 15 residues. The germline V and J ends were trimmed by 0 bases and 2 bases, with 12 bases remaining between them. Germline V gene lookup returns CDR1 SGDLS and CDR2 YYNGEE. CDR3 protein: CASSVADGQPYEQYF. Written as DNA, the CDR3 is TGTGCCAGCAGCGTAGCCGACGGACAGCCCTACGAGCAGTACTTC.

The V and J genes are TRBV28 and TRBJ1-1, with D perhaps matching TRBD1 (5 bases). In germline, CDR1 is MDHEN, CDR2 SYDVKM. V was pared by 4 bases and J by 4 bases, with 16 bases between. CDR3 size: 15 residues. CDR3 in DNA: TGTGCCAGCAGTTACCCCCGGGGTAGGGGCACTGAAGCTTTCTTT. This sequence encodes CASSYPRGRGTEAFF.

This chain uses TRBV20-1 with TRBJ2-1; the D gene is possibly TRBD2 (5 bases). Germline V gene data show CDR1 as DFQATT and CDR2 as SNEGSKA (reference sequence). The V end lost 1 base, the J end lost 12 bases, and 19 bases lay between the germline ends. The CDR3 runs to 14 residues. The CDR3 is CSARATLDREGQFF. The CDR3 DNA reads as TGCAGTGCTAGAGCCACCCTTGACCGGGAAGGGCAGTTCTTC.

In its sample, this clonotype was seen a few times. V is TRBV5-1 and J is TRBJ2-7; D gene unclear. Between the trimmed V and J ends, which lost 2 bases and 0 bases, there was a span of 9 bases. Looked up from germline, CDR1 is SGHRS and CDR2 is YFSETQ. This CDR3 comprises 14 residues. In DNA, the CDR3 is TGCGCCAGCAGCTTTGCATTAAGCTCCTACGAGCAGTACTTC. Encoded protein: CASSFALSSYEQYF.

This clonotype was seen a handful of times. The chain is built from TRBV28 and TRBJ1-2, with 7 bases matching TRBD1. Germline CDR1 and CDR2: MDHEN and SYDVKM. Trimming removed 3 bases from V and 5 bases from J; junction bases left unmatched: 6. The CDR3 has 14 amino acids. The CDR3 loop reads CASSFKGAEYGYTF. The CDR3 nucleotides read TGTGCCAGCAGTTTTAAGGGGGCGGAATATGGCTACACCTTC.

This clonotype was counted between two and nine times. The chain has TRBV30 and TRBJ2-1; the D is unclear. Trimming removed 7 bases at V and 2 bases at J, with 6 bases between. This CDR3 region has 11 residues. The germline V gene has CDR1 GTSNPN and CDR2 SVGIG (reference sequence). In DNA, the CDR3 is TGTGCCTCGTACCCCTACAATGAGCAGTTCTTC. Translation gives CASYPYNEQFF.

The V call is TRBV29-1, the J call TRBJ2-5; D unclear. The V end lost 4 bases, the J end lost 6 bases, and 3 bases lay between the germline ends. The CDR3 has 9 residues. Germline V CDR1 and CDR2: SQVTM, ANQGSEA. The CDR3 coding sequence is TGCAGCGTTGGGAAGACCCAGTACTTC. Protein: CSVGKTQYF.

This sequence joins TRBV5-1 and TRBJ2-1; 10 bases agree with TRBD2. CDR1 is SGHRS and CDR2 is YFSETQ in the germline V gene. Trimming at V came to 6 bases and at J to 0 bases, leaving 6 bases not matched to a gene. The CDR3 contains 16 residues. In DNA, the CDR3 is TGCGCCAGCACGCCTAGCGGGGGTCTCTCCTACAATGAGCAGTTCTTC. Its translation is CASTPSGGLSYNEQFF.